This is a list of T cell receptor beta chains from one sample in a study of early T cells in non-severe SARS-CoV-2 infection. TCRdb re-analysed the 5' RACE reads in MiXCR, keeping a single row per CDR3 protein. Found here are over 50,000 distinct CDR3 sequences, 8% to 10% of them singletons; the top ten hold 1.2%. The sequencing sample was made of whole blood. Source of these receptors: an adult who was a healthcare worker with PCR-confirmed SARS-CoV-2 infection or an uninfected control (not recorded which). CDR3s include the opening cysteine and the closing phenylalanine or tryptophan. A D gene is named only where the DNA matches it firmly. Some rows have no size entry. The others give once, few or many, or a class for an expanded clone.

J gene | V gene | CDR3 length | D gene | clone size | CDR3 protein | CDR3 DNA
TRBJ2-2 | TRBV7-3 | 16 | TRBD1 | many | CASSSWGTGNTGELFF | TGTGCCAGCAGTTCATGGGGGACAGGGAACACCGGGGAGCTGTTTTTT
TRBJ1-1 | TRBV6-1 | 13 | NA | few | CASSATLGTEAFF | TGTGCCAGCAGTGCCACCCTAGGGACAGAAGCTTTCTTT
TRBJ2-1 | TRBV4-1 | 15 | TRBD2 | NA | CASSQTSGGASEQFF | TGCGCCAGCAGCCAGACTAGCGGGGGGGCGAGTGAGCAGTTCTTC
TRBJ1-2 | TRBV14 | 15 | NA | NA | CASSQVGREGYGYTF | TGTGCCAGCAGCCAAGTGGGCAGGGAAGGATATGGCTACACCTTC
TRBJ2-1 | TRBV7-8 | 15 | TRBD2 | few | CASSPGGGGHNEQFF | TGTGCCAGCAGCCCGGGAGGGGGGGGCCACAATGAGCAGTTCTTC
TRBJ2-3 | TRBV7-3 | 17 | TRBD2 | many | CASTETTSGGITDTQYF | TGTGCCAGCACCGAAACGACTAGCGGGGGGATCACAGATACGCAGTATTTT
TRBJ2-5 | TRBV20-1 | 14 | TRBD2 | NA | CSASGTSGGETQYF | TGCAGTGCTAGCGGGACTAGCGGGGGTGAGACCCAGTACTTC
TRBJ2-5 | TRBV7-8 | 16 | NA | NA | CASSLLTQGSQETQYF | TGTGCCAGCAGCCTACTCACACAGGGCTCCCAAGAGACCCAGTACTTC
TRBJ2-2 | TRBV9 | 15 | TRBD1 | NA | CASSVRQGFTGELFF | TGTGCCAGCAGCGTCCGACAGGGGTTCACCGGGGAGCTGTTTTTT
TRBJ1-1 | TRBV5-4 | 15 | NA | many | CASSSPGPMNTEAFF | TGTGCCAGCAGCAGCCCGGGACCGATGAACACTGAAGCTTTCTTT
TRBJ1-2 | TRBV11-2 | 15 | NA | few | CASSSWGDRNYGYTF | TGTGCCAGCAGCTCCTGGGGGGATCGAAACTATGGCTACACCTTC
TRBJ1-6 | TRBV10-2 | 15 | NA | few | CASSDPIRVNSPLHF | TGCGCCAGCAGTGACCCCATTAGGGTGAATTCACCCCTCCACTTT
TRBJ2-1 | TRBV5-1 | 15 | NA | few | CASSEGLPTYNEQFF | TGCGCCAGCAGCGAGGGACTCCCGACCTACAATGAGCAGTTCTTC
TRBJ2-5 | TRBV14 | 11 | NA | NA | CASSQSETQYF | TGTGCCAGCAGCCAGAGCGAGACCCAGTACTTC
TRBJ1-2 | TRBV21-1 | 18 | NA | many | CASGTGGPYSKAPYGYTF | TGTGCCAGCGGGACAGGGGGCCCGTACAGCAAGGCGCCTTATGGCTACACCTTC
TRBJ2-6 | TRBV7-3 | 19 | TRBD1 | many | CASSPRVPGQGAGANVLTF | TGTGCCAGCAGCCCCCGAGTCCCGGGACAGGGTGCTGGGGCCAACGTCCTGACTTTC
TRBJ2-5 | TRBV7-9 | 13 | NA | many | CASSFSLKETQYF | TGTGCCAGCAGCTTCTCCCTAAAAGAGACCCAGTACTTC
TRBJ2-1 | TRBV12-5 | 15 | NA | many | CASGLLGDHPNEQFF | TGTGCTAGTGGTTTGCTAGGGGACCACCCAAATGAGCAGTTCTTC
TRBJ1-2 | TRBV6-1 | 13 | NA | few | CASSEAPGRGYTF | TGTGCCAGCAGTGAAGCACCGGGAAGAGGCTACACCTTC
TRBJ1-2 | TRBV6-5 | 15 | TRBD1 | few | CASSYRDRRAYGYTF | TGTGCCAGCAGTTACAGGGACAGAAGAGCCTATGGCTACACCTTC
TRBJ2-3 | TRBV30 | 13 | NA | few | CAWSSGGTDTQYF | TGTGCCTGGAGTTCGGGGGGCACAGATACGCAGTATTTT
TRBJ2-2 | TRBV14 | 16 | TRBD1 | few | CASSLSGTANTGELFF | TGTGCCAGCAGCCTCTCCGGGACAGCCAACACCGGGGAGCTGTTTTTT